This note documents a single TCR beta chain sequence. Its antigen is still unknown. The V gene's germline CDR1 is GTSNPN and CDR2 SVGIG (reference sequence). V was clipped by 0 bases and J by 8 bases, with 16 bases between them. CDR3 length: 15 residues. This sample stems from a study of regulatory and conventional T cells in RAG deficiency. Blood CD4+ CD25-high CD127-low regulatory T cells supplied the genomic DNA template. Findings of the study overall: Control T-cell subsets had markedly higher Shannon entropy and lower Simpson indices than RAG-deficient patients.

TCRdb keeps only in-frame clones here, not all; method: immunoSEQ multiplex PCR. The sample carries 9,400 or so clones, more than 80% recorded once. These same data were also listed under a study on regulatory T cells. This second study notes: The primer mix had 52 TRBV and 13 TRBJ primers.

This receptor was obtained from a human donor in good health. The genes are TRBV30 and TRBJ2-2; a possible D gene is TRBD1 (6 bases). The sequenced sample was Tregs sorted from blood. CDR3 loop: CAWSVQGISVGELFF. In DNA form, the CDR3 reads TGTGCCTGGAGTGTCCAGGGGATATCTGTGGGGGAGCTGTTTTTT.